The T cell receptor (beta chain) described here comes from a study of Ad26.COV2.S vaccination and SARS-CoV-2 variants. Study details: Administration of Ad26.COV2.S was intramuscular, either once or twice 56 days apart. Study-level points and caveats: Vaccine recipients surpassed placebo recipients in spike-specific TCR breadth. After vaccination, reports described spike-specific CD8+ and CD4+ T cell responses as showing substantial breadth.

Described treatment: roughly 18 received Ad26.COV2.S at low or high dose, single or two shots; about 5 received placebo; per-sample allocation not given. Sampling took place 63 days after the first vaccine or placebo injection. Trimming took off 0 bases at V and 2 bases at J, with 11 bases between the two ends. This CDR3 has 15 amino acids. Germline CDR1 MNHEY, CDR2 SVGEGT. This clone is a singleton in its sample. Its specificity is not known. Profiled with immunoSEQ multiplex PCR; TCRdb holds only in-frame clones, not every one. The sample carries approximately 300,000 clones, about 82% recorded once.

V gene TRBV6-2 or TRBV6-3 combines with J gene TRBJ2-7; D not resolved. The source of this sequence is a person between 18 and 65 years old who received the Ad26.COV2.S COVID-19 vaccine or a placebo. This specimen was peripheral blood, taken in a trial of Ad26.COV2.S vaccine versus placebo. The DNA for the CDR3 is TGTGCCAGCAGTTACTCGGTTCCTGATGCCTACGAGCAGTACTTC. It is translated as CASSYSVPDAYEQYF.